The rows below give T cell receptor beta chains drawn from one sample of a study of Graves' ophthalmopathy and Graves' hyperthyroidism. TCRdb called the multiplex PCR reads again in MiXCR, with one record for every CDR3 protein. Of 650,000 to 900,000 distinct CDR3 sequences in the sample, 40% were seen once. The specimen was peripheral blood. The receptors were gathered from an adult man with Graves' ophthalmopathy. Both conserved end residues are part of each CDR3. A D gene is named only where the DNA matches it firmly. Expanded clones are given a class, and other clones once, few, many or no size at all.

clone size: NA
D gene: NA
J gene: TRBJ2-5
V gene: TRBV20-1
CDR3 protein: CSASFGSEETQYF
CDR3 DNA: TGCAGTGCTAGTTTCGGGTCGGAGGAGACCCAGTACTTC

clone size: NA
D gene: TRBD1
J gene: TRBJ1-5
V gene: TRBV9
CDR3 protein: CASSLGTGGLGNQPQHF
CDR3 DNA: TGTGCCAGCAGCCTCGGGACAGGGGGTTTGGGCAATCAGCCCCAGCATTTT

clone size: NA
D gene: NA
J gene: TRBJ2-2
V gene: TRBV7-9
CDR3 protein: CASSYEGRTGELFF
CDR3 DNA: TGTGCCAGCAGCTATGAGGGACGGACCGGGGAGCTGTTTTTT

clone size: NA
D gene: NA
J gene: TRBJ1-6
V gene: TRBV25-1
CDR3 protein: CASQEARSPLHF
CDR3 DNA: TGTGCCAGCCAAGAAGCACGGTCACCCCTCCACTTT

clone size: many
D gene: TRBD1
J gene: TRBJ2-7
V gene: TRBV9
CDR3 protein: CASSSQGQYEQYF
CDR3 DNA: TGTGCCAGCAGCTCACAGGGGCAGTACGAGCAGTACTTC

clone size: NA
D gene: NA
J gene: TRBJ2-5
V gene: TRBV7-9
CDR3 protein: CASNRAGRALTQETQYF
CDR3 DNA: TGTGCCAGCAACCGAGCGGGCAGGGCCCTAACACAAGAGACCCAGTACTTC

clone size: few
D gene: NA
J gene: TRBJ2-7
V gene: TRBV19
CDR3 protein: CASSIGVSSYEQYF
CDR3 DNA: TGTGCCAGTAGTATAGGAGTGAGCTCCTACGAGCAGTACTTC

clone size: NA
D gene: TRBD1
J gene: TRBJ2-7
V gene: TRBV29-1
CDR3 protein: CSAGSGGYLYF
CDR3 DNA: TGCAGCGCCGGCTCAGGGGGATATCTGTACTTC

clone size: NA
D gene: NA
J gene: TRBJ2-7
V gene: TRBV6-1
CDR3 protein: CASSYTGGEQYF
CDR3 DNA: TGTGCCAGCAGTTACACAGGCGGCGAGCAGTACTTC

clone size: NA
D gene: NA
J gene: TRBJ2-5
V gene: TRBV2
CDR3 protein: CASSEARRGTETQYF
CDR3 DNA: TGTGCCAGCAGTGAAGCTAGGAGGGGGACAGAGACCCAGTACTTC

clone size: NA
D gene: NA
J gene: TRBJ2-7
V gene: TRBV4-1
CDR3 protein: CASSQVLGNSYEQYF
CDR3 DNA: TGCGCCAGCAGCCAAGTGTTGGGAAACTCCTACGAGCAGTACTTC

clone size: once
D gene: NA
J gene: TRBJ2-6
V gene: TRBV6-1
CDR3 protein: CASSQIGGPRVLTF
CDR3 DNA: TGTGCCAGCAGTCAGATCGGGGGGCCTCGGGTCCTGACTTTC

clone size: few
D gene: TRBD2
J gene: TRBJ2-2
V gene: TRBV7-3
CDR3 protein: CASTLGGGNTGELFF
CDR3 DNA: TGTGCCAGCACCTTAGGCGGGGGGAACACCGGGGAGCTGTTTTTT

clone size: few
D gene: NA
J gene: TRBJ2-2
V gene: TRBV7-9
CDR3 protein: CASSSRVGENTGELFF
CDR3 DNA: TGTGCCAGCAGCTCTCGGGTGGGTGAGAACACCGGGGAGCTGTTTTTT

clone size: many
D gene: NA
J gene: TRBJ1-6
V gene: TRBV5-8
CDR3 protein: CASSLAPGMVYSPLHF
CDR3 DNA: TGTGCCAGCAGCTTGGCCCCAGGGATGGTTTATTCACCCCTCCACTTT

clone size: NA
D gene: TRBD1
J gene: TRBJ2-5
V gene: TRBV7-9
CDR3 protein: CASSPSTGIQETQYF
CDR3 DNA: TGTGCCAGCAGCCCGTCGACAGGGATCCAAGAGACCCAGTACTTC

clone size: many
D gene: NA
J gene: TRBJ2-5
V gene: TRBV20-1
CDR3 protein: CSAPRGTQETQYF
CDR3 DNA: TGCAGTGCCCCCAGGGGAACCCAAGAGACCCAGTACTTC

clone size: NA
D gene: NA
J gene: TRBJ2-5
V gene: TRBV7-1
CDR3 protein: CSSSSGHLQETQYF
CDR3 DNA: TGTTCCAGCAGCTCGGGACACCTTCAAGAGACCCAGTACTTC

clone size: NA
D gene: NA
J gene: TRBJ1-1
V gene: TRBV5-4
CDR3 protein: CASSPVPLNTEAFF
CDR3 DNA: TGTGCCAGCAGCCCAGTCCCATTGAACACTGAAGCTTTCTTT

clone size: many
D gene: TRBD2
J gene: TRBJ2-7
V gene: TRBV7-9
CDR3 protein: CASSTIRLAASQTYEQYF
CDR3 DNA: TGTGCCAGCAGCACCATACGGCTAGCGGCCTCCCAAACCTACGAGCAGTACTTC

clone size: few
D gene: TRBD1
J gene: TRBJ1-4
V gene: TRBV19
CDR3 protein: CASSVGQETNEKLFF
CDR3 DNA: TGTGCCAGTAGTGTTGGACAGGAAACTAATGAAAAACTGTTTTTT

clone size: few
D gene: TRBD2
J gene: TRBJ2-7
V gene: TRBV5-1
CDR3 protein: CASSLVSGRGYEQYF
CDR3 DNA: TGCGCCAGCAGCTTGGTAAGCGGGAGGGGCTACGAGCAGTACTTC

clone size: many
D gene: NA
J gene: TRBJ1-3
V gene: TRBV5-1
CDR3 protein: CASSPESVSSGNTIYF
CDR3 DNA: TGCGCCAGCAGCCCCGAATCCGTCAGCTCTGGAAACACCATATATTTT

clone size: NA
D gene: TRBD1
J gene: TRBJ2-7
V gene: TRBV25-1
CDR3 protein: CASRSRDRGREQYF
CDR3 DNA: TGTGCCAGCAGATCCCGGGACAGGGGGCGCGAGCAGTACTTC

clone size: NA
D gene: NA
J gene: TRBJ2-2
V gene: TRBV9
CDR3 protein: CASSPRQNTGELFF
CDR3 DNA: TGTGCCAGCAGCCCCAGACAGAACACCGGGGAGCTGTTTTTT

clone size: many
D gene: NA
J gene: TRBJ1-2
V gene: TRBV7-2
CDR3 protein: CASSPPGRTNYGYTF
CDR3 DNA: TGTGCCAGCAGTCCACCGGGACGGACTAACTATGGCTACACCTTC

clone size: NA
D gene: NA
J gene: TRBJ1-6
V gene: TRBV20-1
CDR3 protein: CSARTLASSYNSPLHF
CDR3 DNA: TGCAGTGCTAGGACCCTAGCGAGCTCCTATAATTCACCCCTCCACTTT

clone size: NA
D gene: TRBD1
J gene: TRBJ1-1
V gene: TRBV7-2
CDR3 protein: CASSSPTGEEAFF
CDR3 DNA: TGTGCCAGCAGCTCACCGACAGGGGAGGAAGCTTTCTTT

clone size: NA
D gene: NA
J gene: TRBJ1-1
V gene: TRBV10-3
CDR3 protein: CASSELQGIMNTEAFF
CDR3 DNA: TGTGCCAGCAGTGAGTTGCAGGGGATAATGAACACTGAAGCTTTCTTT

clone size: few
D gene: NA
J gene: TRBJ1-2
V gene: TRBV4-2
CDR3 protein: CASSQVKGSPDSYYGYTF
CDR3 DNA: TGTGCCAGCAGCCAAGTGAAGGGCAGCCCGGACTCCTACTATGGCTACACCTTC

clone size: NA
D gene: TRBD2
J gene: TRBJ2-2
V gene: TRBV24-1
CDR3 protein: CGTSDWWGGNTGELFF
CDR3 DNA: TGTGGCACCAGTGATTGGTGGGGAGGGAACACTGGGGAGCTGTTTTTT

clone size: many
D gene: NA
J gene: TRBJ1-1
V gene: TRBV5-1
CDR3 protein: CASSPEGGGTEAFF
CDR3 DNA: TGCGCCAGCAGCCCGGAGGGTGGTGGCACTGAAGCTTTCTTT

clone size: many
D gene: TRBD1
J gene: TRBJ1-5
V gene: TRBV15
CDR3 protein: CATSRGTGVGQPQHF
CDR3 DNA: TGTGCCACCAGCAGAGGGACAGGGGTTGGTCAGCCCCAGCATTTT

clone size: few
D gene: NA
J gene: TRBJ2-7
V gene: TRBV2
CDR3 protein: CASSKATGTAAYEQYF
CDR3 DNA: TGTGCCAGCAGTAAGGCCACCGGGACGGCGGCCTACGAGCAGTACTTC

clone size: NA
D gene: NA
J gene: TRBJ1-1
V gene: TRBV29-1
CDR3 protein: CSVHRDASAFF
CDR3 DNA: TGCAGCGTCCACAGGGACGCTTCAGCTTTCTTT

clone size: once
D gene: NA
J gene: TRBJ1-5
V gene: TRBV10-3
CDR3 protein: CAISRGSLGANQPQHF
CDR3 DNA: TGTGCCATCAGTCGGGGTTCGCTGGGGGCCAATCAGCCCCAGCATTTT

clone size: NA
D gene: NA
J gene: TRBJ2-2
V gene: TRBV7-9
CDR3 protein: CASSQGWTGELFF
CDR3 DNA: TGTGCCAGCAGCCAAGGTTGGACCGGGGAGCTGTTTTTT

clone size: many
D gene: NA
J gene: TRBJ1-2
V gene: TRBV7-9
CDR3 protein: CASSVGRNGYTF
CDR3 DNA: TGTGCCAGCAGCGTCGGAAGGAACGGCTACACCTTC

clone size: once
D gene: TRBD2
J gene: TRBJ2-5
V gene: TRBV20-1
CDR3 protein: CSASPGGAETQYF
CDR3 DNA: TGCAGTGCTAGTCCGGGGGGAGCTGAGACCCAGTACTTC

clone size: NA
D gene: NA
J gene: TRBJ1-4
V gene: TRBV20-1
CDR3 protein: CSARGERDEKLFF
CDR3 DNA: TGCAGTGCTAGAGGGGAACGGGATGAAAAACTGTTTTTT

clone size: few
D gene: TRBD1
J gene: TRBJ1-6
V gene: TRBV6-5
CDR3 protein: CASSRQGTNSPLHF
CDR3 DNA: TGTGCCAGCAGTCGACAGGGGACTAATTCACCCCTCCACTTT